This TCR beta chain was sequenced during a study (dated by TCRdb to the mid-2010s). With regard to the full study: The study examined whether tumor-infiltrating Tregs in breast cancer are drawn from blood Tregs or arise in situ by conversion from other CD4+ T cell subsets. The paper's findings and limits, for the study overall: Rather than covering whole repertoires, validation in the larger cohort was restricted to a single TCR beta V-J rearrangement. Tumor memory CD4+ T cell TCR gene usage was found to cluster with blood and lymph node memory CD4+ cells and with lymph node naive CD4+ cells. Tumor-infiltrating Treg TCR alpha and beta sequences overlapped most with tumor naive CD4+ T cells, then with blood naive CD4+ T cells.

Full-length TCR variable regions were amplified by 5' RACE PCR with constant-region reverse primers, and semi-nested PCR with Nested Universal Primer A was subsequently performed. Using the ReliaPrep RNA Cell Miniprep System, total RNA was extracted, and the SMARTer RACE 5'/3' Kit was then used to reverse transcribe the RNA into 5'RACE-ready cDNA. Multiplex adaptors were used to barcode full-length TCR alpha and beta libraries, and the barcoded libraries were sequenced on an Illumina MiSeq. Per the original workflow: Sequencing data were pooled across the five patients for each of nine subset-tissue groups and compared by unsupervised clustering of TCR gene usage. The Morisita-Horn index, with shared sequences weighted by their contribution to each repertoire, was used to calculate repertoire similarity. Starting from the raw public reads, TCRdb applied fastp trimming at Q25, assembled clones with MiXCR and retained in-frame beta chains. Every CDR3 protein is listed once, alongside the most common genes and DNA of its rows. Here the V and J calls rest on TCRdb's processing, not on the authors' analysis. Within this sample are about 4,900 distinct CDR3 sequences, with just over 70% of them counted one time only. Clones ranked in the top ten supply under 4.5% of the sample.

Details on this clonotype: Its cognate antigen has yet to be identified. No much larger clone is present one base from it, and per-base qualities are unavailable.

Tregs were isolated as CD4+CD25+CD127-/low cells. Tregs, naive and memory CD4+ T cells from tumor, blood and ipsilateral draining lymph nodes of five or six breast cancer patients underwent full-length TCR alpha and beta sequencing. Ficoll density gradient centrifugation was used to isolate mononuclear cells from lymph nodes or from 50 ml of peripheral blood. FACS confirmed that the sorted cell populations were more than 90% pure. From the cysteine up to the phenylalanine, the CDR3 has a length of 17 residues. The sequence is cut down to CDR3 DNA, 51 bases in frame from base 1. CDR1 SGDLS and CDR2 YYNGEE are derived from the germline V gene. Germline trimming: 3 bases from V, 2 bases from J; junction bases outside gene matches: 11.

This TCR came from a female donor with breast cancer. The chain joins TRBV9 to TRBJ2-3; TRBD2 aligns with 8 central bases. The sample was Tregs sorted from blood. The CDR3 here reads CASSGPVGGGPTDTQYF. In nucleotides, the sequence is TGTGCCAGCAGCGGACCTGTGGGCGGGGGGCCCACAGATACGCAGTATTTT.